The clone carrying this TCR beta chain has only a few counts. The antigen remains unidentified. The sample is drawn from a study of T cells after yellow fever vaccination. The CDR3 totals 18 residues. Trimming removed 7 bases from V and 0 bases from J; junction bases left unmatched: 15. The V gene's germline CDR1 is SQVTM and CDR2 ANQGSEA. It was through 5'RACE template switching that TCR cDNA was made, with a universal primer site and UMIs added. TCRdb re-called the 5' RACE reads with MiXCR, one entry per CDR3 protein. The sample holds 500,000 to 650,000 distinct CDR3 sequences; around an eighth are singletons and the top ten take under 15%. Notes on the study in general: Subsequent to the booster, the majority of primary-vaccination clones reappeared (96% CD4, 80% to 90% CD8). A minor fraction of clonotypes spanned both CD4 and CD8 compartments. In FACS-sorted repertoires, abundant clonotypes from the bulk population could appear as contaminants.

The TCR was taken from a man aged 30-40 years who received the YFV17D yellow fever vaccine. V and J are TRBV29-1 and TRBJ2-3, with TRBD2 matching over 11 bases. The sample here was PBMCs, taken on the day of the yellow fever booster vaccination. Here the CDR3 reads CSASGRTSGWVSTDTQYF. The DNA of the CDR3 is TGCAGCGCCTCCGGGAGGACTAGCGGGTGGGTTAGCACAGATACGCAGTATTTT.